This TCR beta chain was retrieved from a study of cytomegalovirus exposure and HLA in healthy donors. Study results and limitations: CMV antigen specificity of three CMV-associated chains was confirmed in vitro.

Unmatched junction bases numbered 4, after V lost 6 bases and J lost 0 bases. CDR1 is MNHNS and CDR2 is SASEGT in the germline V gene. The CDR3 extends over 15 amino acids. The PCR contained 60 Vbeta and 13 Jbeta primers. Profiling relied on immunoSEQ multiplex PCR, and the TCRdb table lists in-frame clones only, not all of them. Of around 150,000 clones listed, 65% to 85% were seen once; the top ten hold approximately 1.3%. For this clone: Its target is unknown.

The source material was PBMCs. The receptor comes from a man between 60 and 75 years old in good health and CMV-seronegative. This rearrangement joins TRBV6-1 to TRBJ1-1, with 10 bases fitting TRBD1. For the CDR3, the DNA is TGTGCCAGCAGGGGGACAGGGGTAATGAACACTGAAGCTTTCTTT. Encoded protein: CASRGTGVMNTEAFF.